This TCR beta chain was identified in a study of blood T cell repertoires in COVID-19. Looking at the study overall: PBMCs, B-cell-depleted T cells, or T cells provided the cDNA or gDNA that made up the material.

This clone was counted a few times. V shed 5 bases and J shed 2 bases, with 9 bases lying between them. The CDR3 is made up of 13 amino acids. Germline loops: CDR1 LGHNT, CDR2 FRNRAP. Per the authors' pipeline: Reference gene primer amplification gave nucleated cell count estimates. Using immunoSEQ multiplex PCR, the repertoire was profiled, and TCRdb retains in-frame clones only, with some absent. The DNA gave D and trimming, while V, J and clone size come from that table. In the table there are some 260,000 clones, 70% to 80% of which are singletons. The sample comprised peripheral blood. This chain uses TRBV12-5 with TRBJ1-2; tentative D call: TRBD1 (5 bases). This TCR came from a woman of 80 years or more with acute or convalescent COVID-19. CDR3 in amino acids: CASGVQVNYGYTF. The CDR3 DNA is TGTGCTAGTGGTGTACAGGTGAACTATGGCTACACCTTC.